This T cell receptor beta chain was retrieved from a study of blood T cell repertoires in COVID-19. Overall study context: The analysed material was cDNA or gDNA that came from T cells, B-cell-depleted T cells, or PBMCs.

Germline trimming cut 5 bases from V and 5 bases from J; bases unmatched to any gene: 8. Germline V gene data show CDR1 as SGHTA and CDR2 as FQGNSA. The CDR3 totals 15 residues. Authors' data handling: Estimation of nucleated cell counts relied on the amplification of reference gene primers. TCRdb keeps only in-frame clones here, not all; method: immunoSEQ multiplex PCR. V and J calls and clone size are given by that table; D and trimming were obtained from the DNA. The data show fewer than 200,000 clones, with 70% to 90% seen just once and around 5% held by the top ten. Specimen: peripheral blood. This receptor was taken from a woman between 45 and 60 years old with COVID-19, enrolled during active disease. The rearrangement links TRBV7-2 to TRBJ2-1; 8 bases are shared with TRBD2. CDR3 bases: TGTGCCAGCAGCCAGATGCGGGGGGTTCACAATGAGCAGTTCTTC. This sequence encodes CASSQMRGVHNEQFF.